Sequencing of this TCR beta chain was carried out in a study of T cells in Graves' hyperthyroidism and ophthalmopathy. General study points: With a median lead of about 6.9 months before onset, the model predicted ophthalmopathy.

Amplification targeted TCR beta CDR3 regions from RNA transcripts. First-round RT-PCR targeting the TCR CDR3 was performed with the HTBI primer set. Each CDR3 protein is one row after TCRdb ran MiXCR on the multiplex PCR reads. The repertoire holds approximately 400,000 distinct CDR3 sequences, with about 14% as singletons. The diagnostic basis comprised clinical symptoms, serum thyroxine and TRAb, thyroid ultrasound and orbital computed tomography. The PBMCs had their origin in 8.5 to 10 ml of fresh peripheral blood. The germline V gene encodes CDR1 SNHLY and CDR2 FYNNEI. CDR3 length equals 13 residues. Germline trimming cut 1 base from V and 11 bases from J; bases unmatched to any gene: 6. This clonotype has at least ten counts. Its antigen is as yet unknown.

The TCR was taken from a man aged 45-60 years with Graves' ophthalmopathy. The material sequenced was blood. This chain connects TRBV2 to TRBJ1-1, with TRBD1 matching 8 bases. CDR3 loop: CASSEGGQGMAFF. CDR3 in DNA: TGTGCCAGCAGTGAAGGTGGACAGGGTATGGCTTTCTTT.